The rows below give T cell receptor beta chains drawn from one sample of a study of post-analysis software for immune sequencing data. Each CDR3 protein gets one entry after TCRdb re-called the PCR reads with MiXCR. The sample holds 800,000 to 950,000 distinct CDR3 sequences, about 50% seen once. The source material was blood. The source is a girl aged 10-17 years with multiple sclerosis. The CDR3 runs from the conserved cysteine through the conserved F or W. The D gene is left open where the match is weak. Some rows mark clone size as missing; the rest say once, few, many or name a class of expanded clone.

v_call	clone_size	d_call	j_call	cdr3_nt	cdr3_aa
TRBV20-1	-	-	TRBJ1-6	TGCAGTGGTAGTCAGGGGTCAACAAATAATTCACCCCTCCACTTT	CSGSQGSTNNSPLHF
TRBV20-1	-	TRBD2	TRBJ2-3	TGCAGTGCTAGTTGGTTAGCGGGAGATACGCAGTATTTT	CSASWLAGDTQYF
TRBV5-1	-	TRBD2	TRBJ2-1	TGCGCCAGCAGCTCGAGACTAGCGGGGGGGCCGGCAAATGAGCAGTTCTTC	CASSSRLAGGPANEQFF
TRBV20-1	many	TRBD2	TRBJ2-1	TGCAGTGCTAGGGTCGGGACTAGCGACTACAATGAGCAGTTCTTC	CSARVGTSDYNEQFF
TRBV29-1	-	TRBD2	TRBJ2-7	TGCAGCGGAGGGACTACCTCCTACGAGCAGTACTTC	CSGGTTSYEQYF
TRBV24-1	-	-	TRBJ1-5	TGTGCCACCAGGGGCCAGGCTAATGGCAATCAGCCCCAGCATTTT	CATRGQANGNQPQHF
TRBV5-1	few	-	TRBJ2-6	TGCGCCAGCAGCTTGCAGGGCAGTCTAGGGACCGCCAACGTCCTGACTTTC	CASSLQGSLGTANVLTF
TRBV7-2	-	TRBD2	TRBJ2-7	TGTGCCAGCAGCTTATCCAGCGGGGGTCTCTCCTACGAGCAGTACTTC	CASSLSSGGLSYEQYF
TRBV29-1	-	TRBD1	TRBJ1-1	TGCAGCGTTGGGACCGACAGGGCGAACACTGAAGCTTTCTTT	CSVGTDRANTEAFF
TRBV9	few	-	TRBJ1-2	TGTGCCAGCAGCGGTAGGCCGGGACACTATGGTTACACCTTC	CASSGRPGHYGYTF
TRBV20-1	many	TRBD1	TRBJ1-2	TGCAGTGCCAGGGGGCAGTCAGCTAACTATGGCTACACCTTC	CSARGQSANYGYTF
TRBV20-1	-	-	TRBJ2-7	TGCAGTGCTAGTCCTCCGGGGTCCATCTCCTACGAGCAGTACTTC	CSASPPGSISYEQYF
TRBV7-2	-	-	TRBJ2-7	TGTGCCAGCAGCCGCCACGGACGCGGGCCAACCTACGAGCAGTACTTC	CASSRHGRGPTYEQYF
TRBV5-6	few	-	TRBJ2-5	TGTGCCAGCAGCTTGCAAGGGCTGAAACAAGAGACCCAGTACTTC	CASSLQGLKQETQYF
TRBV20-1	-	TRBD1	TRBJ1-2	TGCAGTGCTAGAGGTCTCATGGCAGGGGGCTATGGCTACACCTTC	CSARGLMAGGYGYTF
TRBV28	few	-	TRBJ2-5	TGTGCCAGCAGTAGCGGTGGTTTGAAGACCCAGTACTTC	CASSSGGLKTQYF
TRBV20-1	-	-	TRBJ2-6	TGCAGCGCTGGGGGGTCTGGGGCCAACGTCCTGACTTTC	CSAGGSGANVLTF
TRBV12-5	-	TRBD2	TRBJ2-5	TGTGCTAGAGGTTTAACAGCGGGGGTTGCGACCCAGTACTTC	CARGLTAGVATQYF
TRBV7-3	few	TRBD2	TRBJ2-7	TGTGCCAGCAGCTTACCCGGGAGGGCTAACGAGCAGTACTTC	CASSLPGRANEQYF
TRBV10-3	-	-	TRBJ2-7	TGTGCCACAACAGCGGCCCCCTACGAGCAGTACTTC	CATTAAPYEQYF
TRBV10-3	-	-	TRBJ2-7	TGTGCCATCAGTGGGCAGATCCAATACGAGCAGTACTTC	CAISGQIQYEQYF
TRBV7-9	-	-	TRBJ2-5	TGTGCCAGCAATCGGGGTTCAAAAGAGGAGACCCAGTACTTC	CASNRGSKEETQYF
TRBV20-1	-	TRBD1	TRBJ1-2	TGCAGTGCTAGAGAGCGAGACAGGGTGTATGGCTACACCTTC	CSARERDRVYGYTF
TRBV12-5	-	-	TRBJ2-5	TGTGCTAGTGGTTTTCTCCAGGGGTTACAAGAGACCCAGTACTTC	CASGFLQGLQETQYF
TRBV20-1	-	-	TRBJ2-5	TGCAGTGCTAGAGATCTTCAACAGGGTCGAGAGACCCAGTACTTC	CSARDLQQGRETQYF
TRBV6-2/TRBV6-3	-	TRBD1	TRBJ2-7	TGTGCCAGCAGCAAGATCCGGGACAGGGACCACGAGCAGTACTTC	CASSKIRDRDHEQYF
TRBV27	few	TRBD2	TRBJ2-7	TGTGCCAGCAGTCCAAGACTAGCTTCCTACGAGCAGTACTTC	CASSPRLASYEQYF
TRBV7-3	once	TRBD2	TRBJ2-3	TGTGCCAGCAGCTTAACCCGGGGGGACACAGATACGCAGTATTTT	CASSLTRGDTDTQYF
TRBV29-1	-	-	TRBJ1-5	TGCAGCGTAGAATGGGACAGCAATCAGCCCCAGCATTTT	CSVEWDSNQPQHF
TRBV10-3	-	-	TRBJ1-1	TGTGCCATCGGAGGAGGGGGGCGGGAAAATGAAGCTTTCTTT	CAIGGGGRENEAFF
TRBV5-1	-	-	TRBJ2-1	TGCGCCAGCAGCTTGTCGAACAAACTGGGGAGGGGGACCAATGAGCAGTTCTTC	CASSLSNKLGRGTNEQFF
TRBV6-1	-	-	TRBJ1-2	TGTGCCAGCAGTGAATTGTTAGTTGGACAGTCTAACTATGGCTACACCTTC	CASSELLVGQSNYGYTF
TRBV3-1	-	TRBD1	TRBJ1-2	TGTGCCAGCAGCCAATCCGGACAGGGAGGGAATGGCTACACCTTC	CASSQSGQGGNGYTF
TRBV20-1	-	TRBD2	TRBJ2-5	TGCAGTGCTAGAGGGGGAACAGCGGGGCTACAAGAGACCCAGTACTTC	CSARGGTAGLQETQYF
TRBV24-1	-	-	TRBJ2-1	TGTGCCACCAGTGATGGTCAGGGACCATACAATGAGCAGTTCTTC	CATSDGQGPYNEQFF
TRBV4-1	-	-	TRBJ1-1	TGCGCCAGCAGCCAGTCAGGGTTAGACACTGAAGCTTTCTTT	CASSQSGLDTEAFF
TRBV7-6	-	-	TRBJ2-3	TGTGCCAGCAACCTCGCGGGAGATACGCAGTATTTT	CASNLAGDTQYF
TRBV6-4	-	-	TRBJ2-7	TGTGCCAGCACCCACAGGGAGGCCCAAATGGGAGAGCAGTACTTC	CASTHREAQMGEQYF
TRBV2	-	-	TRBJ2-1	TGTGCCAGCACCGAGACAGCGCGGCTGTTCTTC	CASTETARLFF
TRBV5-1	-	-	TRBJ2-1	TGCGCCAGCTCCGAGGGGGTTTACAATGAGCAGTTCTTC	CASSEGVYNEQFF
TRBV6-5	-	-	TRBJ2-7	TGTGCCAGCAGGCGGGACTGGTCCTACGAGCAGTACTTC	CASRRDWSYEQYF
TRBV12-3/TRBV12-4	-	TRBD1	TRBJ1-2	TGTGCCAGCAGTTCGGACAGGGGGGAGTGGTATGGCTACACCTTC	CASSSDRGEWYGYTF
TRBV5-1	-	TRBD2	TRBJ2-5	TGCGCCAGCAGTCGAAAGACCGGGACTAGCGGCCAAGAGACCCAGTACTTC	CASSRKTGTSGQETQYF
TRBV5-1	-	TRBD2	TRBJ2-4	TGCGCCAGCAGCTCCACAGCGGGGGGGGACATTCAGTACTTC	CASSSTAGGDIQYF
TRBV5-6	few	-	TRBJ2-3	TGTGCCAGCAGTAAGCCGGGATTCACAGATACGCAGTATTTT	CASSKPGFTDTQYF
TRBV6-1	once	-	TRBJ2-5	TGTGCCAGCAGTGAGAGGGGTCAGACCCAGTACTTC	CASSERGQTQYF
TRBV6-4	few	-	TRBJ1-5	TGTGCCAGCAGCCGCCTAGGCAATCAGCCCCAGCATTTT	CASSRLGNQPQHF
TRBV7-9	-	TRBD2	TRBJ2-5	TGTGCCAGCAGTCTAAGACTAGCGGGACAAGAGACCCAGTACTTC	CASSLRLAGQETQYF
TRBV20-1	few	-	TRBJ2-1	TGCAGTGCTCATGTCTCCTACAATGAGCAGTTCTTC	CSAHVSYNEQFF
TRBV29-1	-	TRBD1	TRBJ1-4	TGCAGCGGCCGATGGGGGCCAGGGGGAGAAAAACTGTTTTTT	CSGRWGPGGEKLFF
TRBV5-4	-	TRBD1	TRBJ1-2	TGTGCCAGCAGCTTGGGGACAGGGGGAGGCTATAACTATGGCTACACCTTC	CASSLGTGGGYNYGYTF
TRBV5-1	once	TRBD2	TRBJ2-5	TGCGCCAGCAGCTTTGGACTTGCGGTGGGACTAGCGGCCACCTACCAAGAGACCCAGTACTTC	CASSFGLAVGLAATYQETQYF
TRBV5-5	-	TRBD1	TRBJ2-3	TGTGCCAGCAGCTTGGTTGAGACAGGGAGTTCAGATACGCAGTATTTT	CASSLVETGSSDTQYF
TRBV28	-	-	TRBJ1-4	TGTGCCAGCAGTCTCCTGCTTAATGAAAAACTGTTTTTT	CASSLLLNEKLFF